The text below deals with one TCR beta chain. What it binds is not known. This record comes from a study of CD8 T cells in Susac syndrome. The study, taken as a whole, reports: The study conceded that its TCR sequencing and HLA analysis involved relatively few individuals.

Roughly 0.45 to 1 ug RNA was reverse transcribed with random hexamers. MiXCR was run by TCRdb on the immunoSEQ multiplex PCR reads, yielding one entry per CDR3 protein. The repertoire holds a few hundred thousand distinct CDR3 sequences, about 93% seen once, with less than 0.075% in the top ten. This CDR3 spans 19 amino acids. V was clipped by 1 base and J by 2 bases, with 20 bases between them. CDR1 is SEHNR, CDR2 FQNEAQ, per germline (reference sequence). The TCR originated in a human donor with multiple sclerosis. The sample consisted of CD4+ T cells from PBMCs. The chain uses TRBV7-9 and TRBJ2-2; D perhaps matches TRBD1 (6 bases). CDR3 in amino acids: CASSLEVSRGKLNTGELFF. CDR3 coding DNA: TGTGCCAGCAGCTTAGAGGTATCCAGGGGAAAGCTCAACACCGGGGAGCTGTTTTTT.